This section outlines one T cell receptor beta chain sequence together with its context. This clone was detected only once. What this receptor recognizes is not known. No qualities accompany the bases; no much larger clone lies one base away. The immunoSEQ Assay, a bias-controlled multiplex PCR, was used to amplify TCRbeta CDR3 regions from genomic DNA. As for the authors' bioinformatics: The number of nucleated cells in each sample was estimated from the amplification of reference gene primers within the assay. Sequence reads were collapsed and filtered to measure the absolute abundance of every unique TCRbeta CDR3 rearrangement. For each sample, productive Simpson clonality was calculated as the square root of Simpson's diversity index over productive rearrangements. TCRdb mirrors the immuneACCESS table, restricted to in-frame sequences. Some clones are absent from its copies; in checked studies, under half trace to an unresolved V gene, and the reason for the others is unknown. V and J calls and clone size are those listed in that table; D and trimming were worked out from the DNA. The sample table records approximately 410,000 clones; 70% to 90% of these occur just once. The ten largest clones represent 1.4% to 1.5% of the sample.

V ends up 4 bases short and J 2 bases short, with an unmatched junction base count of 2. From the cysteine up to the phenylalanine, the CDR3 has a length of 13 residues. The CDR3 DNA has 39 bases and is translated from base 1. Sequences KGHSH (CDR1) and LQKENI (CDR2) are obtained from the germline V gene. The data originate from a study of blood T cell repertoires in COVID-19 (dated by TCRdb to the early 2020s). Some background on the complete study: The collaborator samples originated in the United States, Italy and Spain and spanned the acute and convalescent phases of COVID-19. The prospective study material was composed of cDNA or gDNA derived from T cells, B-cell-depleted T cells, or PBMCs. Deeply sampled blood TCRbeta repertoires from subjects exposed to, actively infected with, or recovered from COVID-19 were included in the dataset. The repertoires were made available in a free public database intended to serve as a resource for research on the immune response to SARS-CoV-2. Samples came from the ongoing ImmuneRACE study (first 160 participants) plus 1,254 subjects from 6 global collaborators. Sample metadata almost always included a de-identified subject ID, COVID-19 status, age in years and sex. Where HLA class I and class II types were available, the types were taken from metadata supplied by the sample provider, not from assay-based typing.

Whole blood was collected in K2EDTA tubes by collaborating institutions according to the institutions' own protocols. Collaborator samples were shipped for TCRbeta analysis as frozen whole blood, isolated PBMCs, or DNA extracted from either sample type. What the research found in general, with its limitations: The quantity of clinical and demographic metadata differed by source and by participant and was supplied without curation.

The rearranged segments are TRBV18 and TRBJ2-7, and 7 junction bases match TRBD2. The receptor was isolated from a woman in her thirties with active or convalescent COVID-19. The sample comprised peripheral blood. The sequenced DNA: TGTGCCAGCTCACTCGGACTAGCCTACGAGCAGTACTTC. It is translated as CASSLGLAYEQYF.